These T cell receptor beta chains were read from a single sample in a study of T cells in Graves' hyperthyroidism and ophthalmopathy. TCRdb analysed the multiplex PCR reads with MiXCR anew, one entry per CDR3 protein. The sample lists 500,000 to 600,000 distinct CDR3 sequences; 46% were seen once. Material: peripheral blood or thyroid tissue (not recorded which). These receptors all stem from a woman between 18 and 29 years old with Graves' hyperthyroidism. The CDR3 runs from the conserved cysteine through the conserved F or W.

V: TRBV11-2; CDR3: CASSPLRRGNYGYTF
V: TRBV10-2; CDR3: CASSESISVWVRSNSYEQYF
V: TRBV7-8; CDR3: CASTKTGANEKLFF
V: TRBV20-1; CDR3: CSARALAAYEQYF
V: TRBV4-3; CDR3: CASSQDLGGAKNIQYF
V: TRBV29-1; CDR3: CSVTDRSTEAFF
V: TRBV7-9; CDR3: CASSFPGTGVLGCTF
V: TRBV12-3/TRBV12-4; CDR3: CASSPGRRAGEQYF
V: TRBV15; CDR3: CATTEGVPHYGYTF
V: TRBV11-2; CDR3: CASSYRTGGDGYTF
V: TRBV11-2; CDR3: CASSLVGLTGGLFF
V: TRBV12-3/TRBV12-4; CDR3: CASSRHRLNNYGYTF
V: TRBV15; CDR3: CATSNGYEGGPVETQYF
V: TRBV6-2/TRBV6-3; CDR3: CASSYVLDSGNTIYF
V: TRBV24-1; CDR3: CATSDEAGGTEAFF
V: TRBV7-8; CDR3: CASSLPSGSGDTQYF
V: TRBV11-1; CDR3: CASSHPLGGGSYNEQYF
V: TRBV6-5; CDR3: CASSLLGQGTEAFF
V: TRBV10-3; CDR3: CAISYGGISTEAFF
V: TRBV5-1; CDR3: CASSLSPQGDQPQHF
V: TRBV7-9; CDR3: CASSFYGGTGYGYTF
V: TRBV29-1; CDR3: CSLTGEETQYF
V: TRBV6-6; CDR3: CASRNTDTQYF
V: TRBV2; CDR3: CASSEGTGAHSNQPQYF
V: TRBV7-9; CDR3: CASSHTGGKGNTIYF
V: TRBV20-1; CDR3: CSARVGQGDYTF
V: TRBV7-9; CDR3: CASSLAWVVGEQFF
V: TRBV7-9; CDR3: CASSLIGRQGTTSYEQYF
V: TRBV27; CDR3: CASNLGGVGTEAFF